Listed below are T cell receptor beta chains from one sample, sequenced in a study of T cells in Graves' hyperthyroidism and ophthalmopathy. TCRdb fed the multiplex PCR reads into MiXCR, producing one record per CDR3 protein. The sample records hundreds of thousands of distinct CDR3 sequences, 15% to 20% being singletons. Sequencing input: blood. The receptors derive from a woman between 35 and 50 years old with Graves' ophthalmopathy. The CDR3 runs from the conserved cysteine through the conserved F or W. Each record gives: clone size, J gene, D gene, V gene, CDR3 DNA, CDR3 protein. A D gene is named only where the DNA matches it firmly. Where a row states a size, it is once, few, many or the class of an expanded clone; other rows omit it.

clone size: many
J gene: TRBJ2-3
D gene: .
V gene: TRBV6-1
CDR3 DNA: TGTGCCAGCAGTTATGGCGCTACAGATACGCAGTATTTT
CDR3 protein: CASSYGATDTQYF

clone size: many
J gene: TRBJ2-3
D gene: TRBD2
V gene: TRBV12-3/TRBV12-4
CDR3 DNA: TGTGCCAGCAGTGACTCATGGCGGGAGTTAGGAGCAGATACGCAGTATTTT
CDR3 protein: CASSDSWRELGADTQYF

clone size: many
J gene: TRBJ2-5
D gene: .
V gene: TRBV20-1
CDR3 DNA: TGCAGTGCTAGGGGACCCCTGGCTGTGGGGGAGACCCAGTACTTC
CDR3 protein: CSARGPLAVGETQYF

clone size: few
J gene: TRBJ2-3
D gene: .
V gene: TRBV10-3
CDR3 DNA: TGTGCCATCAGTGCCCTGGGGTTCGCAGATACGCAGTATTTT
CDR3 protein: CAISALGFADTQYF

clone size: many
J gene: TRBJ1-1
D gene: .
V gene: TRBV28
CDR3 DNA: TGTGCCAGCACCTTTGGGGGCAGTGACACTGAAGCTTTCTTT
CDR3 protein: CASTFGGSDTEAFF

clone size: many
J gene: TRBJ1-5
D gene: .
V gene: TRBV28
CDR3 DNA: TGTGCCAGCAGTCCCCGTCACACAGGGAAGAGGGCTCATAGCAATCAGCCCCAGCATTTT
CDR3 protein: CASSPRHTGKRAHSNQPQHF

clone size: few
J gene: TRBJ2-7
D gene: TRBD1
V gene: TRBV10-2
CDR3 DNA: TGCGCCAGCACTGACGGGGACAGGCTCTACGAGCAGTACTTC
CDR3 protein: CASTDGDRLYEQYF

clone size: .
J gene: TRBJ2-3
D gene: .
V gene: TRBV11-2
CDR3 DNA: TGTGCCAGCAGCCCCTCGAGGGGGGGGACCACAGATACGCAGTATTTT
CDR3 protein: CASSPSRGGTTDTQYF

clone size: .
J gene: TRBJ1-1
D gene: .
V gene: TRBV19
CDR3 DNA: TGTGCCAGTAGCAGGGTAATTAGTGATACTGAAGCTTTCTTT
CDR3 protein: CASSRVISDTEAFF

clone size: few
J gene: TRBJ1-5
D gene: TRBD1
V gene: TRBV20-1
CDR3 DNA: TGCAGTGCTAGAGAGCCAAAAGGGACAGGGGATCAGCCCCAGCATTTT
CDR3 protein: CSAREPKGTGDQPQHF